The 5 T cell receptor delta chains below all came from one sample that was sequenced in a study of γδ T cells in repeated Plasmodium falciparum infection. Vgamma9/Vdelta2+ and Vdelta2-negative gammadelta T cells were flow-sorted from PBMC for bulk sequencing. TCRdb re-processed the multiplex PCR reads via CATT. The sample comprises 90,000 to 95,000 delta-chain clones, 0.75% to 1% of which are singletons, and around a tenth rests with the top ten. The sequenced sample consisted of gamma-delta T cells from blood. The source is a pool of human donors (malaria-infected and uninfected, not separated).

This clone has a handful of counts. V and J are TRDV2 and TRDJ1; 9 bases align to TRDD3. Assignment of the J gene here rests on matching the DNA to germline, because TCRdb gives none. Germline V gives CDR1 GEAIGNYY, CDR2 EKD. The CDR3 is 20 residues long. V lost 0 bases, J lost 3 bases, and 19 bases stayed unmatched. CDR3 in amino acids: CACDTVLGDPRFIVADKLIF. The CDR3 DNA reads as TGTGCCTGTGACACCGTGCTGGGGGATCCGCGTTTTATTGTCGCCGATAAACTCATCTTT.

This clone was seen a handful of times. With a far larger clone one base away, a read error is the likely cause. At the DNA level, this CDR3 is encoded by other sequences in the same sample as well. The chain recombines TRDV2 with TRDJ1; D tentatively fits TRDD2 or TRDD3 (5 bases each). Since TCRdb gives no J gene, matching the DNA to germline was used here to assign it. The CDR3 extends over 15 amino acids. The ends were cut back, 4 bases at V and 10 bases at J, with 24 bases in the middle. The V gene's germline CDR1 is GEAIGNYY and CDR2 EKD. The CDR3, as DNA: TGTGCCTGTGATACCGGAGACCTGGGTCCTTCAGGACTCATCTTT. Translating it yields CACDTGDLGPSGLIF.

This clone was observed a handful of times. A read error is likely here: a far larger clone is one base away. Other DNA sequences of this sample code for an identical CDR3. The V and J genes are TRDV2 and TRDJ1; 11 bases match TRDD3. As TCRdb names no J gene, one was assigned here on the basis of a DNA match to germline. V shed 4 bases, J shed 6 bases, and the junction held 6 bases outside the gene matches. CDR3 length: 14 residues. The germline V gene encodes CDR1 GEAIGNYY and CDR2 EKD. The CDR3 sequence is CACDTMGDTHKLIF. Written as DNA, the CDR3 is TGTGCCTGTGATACAATGGGGGATACGCATAAACTCATCTTT.

The sample holds many counts of this clone. TCRdb lists the protein of a much larger clone for this DNA, which differs at residue 6, so this is likely a read error; the protein given here is translated from the DNA itself. The J gene is TRDJ1, the V gene TRDV1, with 7 bases fitting TRDD3. This CDR3 comprises 21 residues. The germline V gene encodes CDR1 TSWWSYY and CDR2 QGS. J gave up 0 bases and V 2 bases, and 21 bases lay outside the gene matches. The CDR3 coding sequence is TGTGCTCTTGGGGAAACTTCCCGCTACTGGGGAACAGAGAGGGACACCGATAAACTCATCTTT. It codes for CALGETSRYWGTERDTDKLIF.

As for this clone: TCRdb's listed protein matches a much larger clone and diverges from this DNA's translation at residue 4, likely through a read error; the protein shown comes from the DNA. V and J are TRDV2 and TRDJ1; D remains ambiguous. The J gene is absent in TCRdb and was assigned here via DNA matching to germline. CDR3 length: 16 amino acids. Germline V gene lookup returns CDR1 GEAIGNYY and CDR2 EKD. The CDR3 loop is CACGTMSRTYTDKLIF. CDR3 coding DNA: TGTGCCTGTGGCACCATGTCCAGAACATACACCGATAAACTCATCTTT.